This T cell receptor beta chain came from a study of T-cell memory formation after mild COVID-19. In this sample, this clonotype turned up a few times. Each CDR3 protein gets one entry after TCRdb re-called the 5' RACE reads with MiXCR. This sample has about 500,000 distinct CDR3 sequences, with 20% found just once. CDR1 MNHNS and CDR2 SASEGT come from the germline V gene. This CDR3 spans 15 amino acids. Germline trimming cut 6 bases from V and 0 bases from J; bases unmatched to any gene: 5. The sample was PBMCs or a T cell subset sorted from them (not recorded which). The sequence was obtained from an adult woman who had mild COVID-19 (a few samples of this study predate the infection). Cell type and time point are not known. The chain has TRBV6-1 and TRBJ1-1, with 9 nucleotides matching TRBD1. The CDR3 DNA reads TGTGCCAGCAGCGGGGACAGGGCCATGAACACTGAAGCTTTCTTT. The encoded protein is CASSGDRAMNTEAFF.